This T cell receptor beta chain is drawn from a study of T cell responses to AZD1222 COVID-19 vaccine. Study findings and constraints: An increase in Spike-specific TCR breadth and depth was observed after two AZD1222 doses.

As concerns this clone: Antigen: not known.

TCRdb's copy holds only in-frame clones and misses some; the assay was immunoSEQ multiplex PCR. The data show roughly 100,000 clones, with under 95% seen just once and roughly 1.1% held by the top ten. Trimming removed 6 bases at V and 6 bases at J, with 8 bases between. Germline V gene data show CDR1 as MNHEY and CDR2 as SVGAGI. The CDR3 runs to 12 residues. The clonotype comes from an adult in good health. The sequences come from peripheral blood, collected on day 0 of AZD1222 vaccination. This rearrangement joins TRBV6-5 to TRBJ2-2; D is unresolved. The CDR3 region has the DNA TGTGCCAGCAGAGCTAGGCCCGGGGAGCTGTTTTTT. Translated: CASRARPGELFF.